Following are 30 T cell receptor beta chains from one sample sequenced in a study of blood T cell repertoires in COVID-19. Sequencing was performed with immunoSEQ multiplex PCR; in TCRdb, only in-frame clones are kept and a portion is missing. The data show over 100,000 clones, around 90% seen once. The specimen sequenced was peripheral blood. These receptors all come from a man between 50 and 59 years old with active COVID-19.

The CDR3 spells CASSSAQGRGNTEAFF. CDR3 nucleotide sequence: TGTGCCAGCAGCTCCGCACAGGGCCGAGGTAACACTGAAGCTTTCTTT. The rearrangement joins TRBV7-9 to TRBJ1-1; TRBD1 is a possible D gene (6 bases). CDR1 is SEHNR, CDR2 FQNEAQ, per germline (reference sequence). The V gene lost 4 bases and the J gene lost 2 bases, with 17 bases spanning the gap. The CDR3 consists of 16 residues. Full variable domain (remainder filled in from reference TRBV7-9 and TRBJ1-1): DTGVSQNPRHKITKRGQNVTFRCDPISEHNRLYWYRQTLGQGPEFLTYFQNEAQLEKSRLLSDRFSAERPKGSFSTLEIQRTEQGDSAMYLCASSSAQGRGNTEAFFGQGTRLTVV.

This clone was seen only once. The J gene is TRBJ2-6, the V gene TRBV5-1; tentatively, D is TRBD2 (5 bases). The CDR3 consists of 15 residues. Trimming shortened V by 0 bases and J by 4 bases, and 8 bases separated the two germline ends. Germline values: CDR1 SGHRS, CDR2 YFSETQ. In DNA form, the CDR3 reads TGCGCCAGCAGCTTGGCGGGATCCGGGGCCAACGTCCTGACTTTC. Amino acid sequence: CASSLAGSGANVLTF.

The chain has TRBV4-2 and TRBJ2-7; a weak D match, TRBD1 (6 bases). Trimming cost V 0 bases and J 5 bases, with 17 bases left between them. CDR1 and CDR2 from the germline V gene are LGHNA and YNFKEQ. The CDR3 has 16 amino acids. CDR3 protein: CASSQEGETTGHEQYF. The DNA of the CDR3 is TGTGCCAGCAGCCAAGAGGGCGAAACCACAGGGCACGAGCAGTACTTC.

The rearrangement joins TRBV30 to TRBJ2-2; 7 nucleotides agree with TRBD2. Germline CDR1 reads GTSNPN; CDR2 reads SVGIG (reference sequence). There are 13 residues in the CDR3. V gave up 4 bases and J gave up 3 bases; unmatched junction bases: 2. CDR3 sequence reads: CAWTAGYTGELFF. The CDR3, as DNA: TGTGCCTGGACAGCGGGGTACACCGGGGAGCTGTTTTTT.

The chain joins TRBV4-1 to TRBJ2-2; TRBD1 might be the D (5 bases). Germline V gene data show CDR1 as MGHRA and CDR2 as YSYEKL. The CDR3 length is 14 residues. V was pared by 0 bases and J by 4 bases, with 6 bases between. The DNA for the CDR3 is TGCGCCAGCAGCCAAGATGGGGCCACCGGGGAGCTGTTTTTT. Protein: CASSQDGATGELFF.

The J gene is TRBJ2-5, the V gene TRBV12-3 or TRBV12-4; unclear D gene. The ends were cut back, 2 bases at V and 1 base at J, with 5 bases in the middle. The CDR3 has 13 amino acids. CDR3 in DNA: TGTGCCAGCAGTTTATGGGCCCAAGAGACCCAGTACTTC. This translates into CASSLWAQETQYF.

This clone occurred once. The V call is TRBV4-2, the J call TRBJ2-6, with TRBD1 as a possible D gene (5 bases). Germline V gene data show CDR1 as LGHNA and CDR2 as YNFKEQ. The CDR3 spans 19 residues. The germline V and J ends were trimmed by 0 bases and 0 bases, with 15 bases remaining between them. Here the CDR3 reads CASSQEGGAKNSGANVLTF. In DNA form, the CDR3 reads TGTGCCAGCAGCCAAGAGGGTGGGGCCAAAAACTCTGGGGCCAACGTCCTGACTTTC.

Notes on this clone: One end of the junction is discordant with germline, which a read error may explain. The chain has TRBV10-3 and TRBJ1-2; weak D call: TRBD1 (5 bases). Germline CDR1 is ENHRY and CDR2 is SYGVKD. The CDR3 spans 17 residues. The CDR3 DNA follows: TGTGCCATCAGTGAGTCCGAAATGGGTGGCAGGGCCTATAGCTACACCTTC. It translates to CAISESEMGGRAYSYTF.

The chain links TRBV9 to TRBJ2-5, with 7 positions matching TRBD2. Losses at the gene ends were 1 base for V and 8 bases for J; bases not matched to a gene: 8. The germline gives CDR1 SGDLS, CDR2 YYNGEE. The length of the CDR3 is 14 residues. In nucleotides, the CDR3 is TGTGCCAGCAGCGTACTCTTAGGGGAGGGCACCCAGTACTTC. This gives the protein CASSVLLGEGTQYF.

This chain uses TRBV30 with TRBJ1-6; D call uncertain. The CDR3 runs 13 residues. V was shortened by 2 bases and J by 6 bases, with 8 bases between the two germline ends. The germline V gene encodes CDR1 GTSNPN and CDR2 SVGIG (reference sequence). In DNA form, the CDR3 reads TGTGCCTGGAGTTTGGACTCTAATTCACCCCTCCACTTT. Translation: CAWSLDSNSPLHF. Drawing the rest from reference TRBV30 and TRBJ1-6, the complete variable domain is SQTIHQWPATLVQPVGSPLSLECTVEGTSNPNLYWYRQAAGRGLQLLFYSVGIGQISSEVPQNLSASRPQDRQFILSSKKLLLSDSGFYLCAWSLDSNSPLHFGNGTRLTVT.

This clone was seen more than once but under ten times. This chain connects TRBV6-4 to TRBJ2-7, with D possibly matching TRBD2 (6 bases). V was trimmed by 2 bases and J by 6 bases, leaving 17 bases between them. The CDR3 consists of 15 residues. In germline, CDR1 is MRHNA, CDR2 SNTAGT. As DNA, the CDR3 is TGTGCCAGCAGTGACACCATCCCCGGCGGGGCCGAGCAGTACTTC. Translated, it gives CASSDTIPGGAEQYF.

The chain couples TRBV5-1 to TRBJ2-1; TRBD1 matches at 9 bases. CDR1 is SGHRS and CDR2 is YFSETQ in the germline V gene. Trimming took 4 bases from V and 12 from J; bases not matched to a gene: 11. This CDR3 contains 14 residues. The CDR3 sequence is CASSPSGQGSLQFF. CDR3 nucleotide sequence: TGCGCCAGCAGCCCTTCGGGACAGGGTTCGCTGCAGTTCTTC.

The genes are TRBV11-3 and TRBJ1-1, with 8 nucleotides matching TRBD1. In germline, CDR1 is SGHNT, CDR2 YENEEA. J lost 1 base, V lost 5 bases, and 6 bases had no gene match. The CDR3 is 15 residues long. CDR3 in amino acids: CASSQGTGRNTEAFF. The CDR3 DNA follows: TGTGCCAGCAGCCAAGGGACAGGTAGGAACACTGAAGCTTTCTTT. The full variable domain, in which reference TRBV11-3 and TRBJ1-1 provide the parts outside the CDR3, is EAGVVQSPRYKIIEKKQPVAFWCNPISGHNTLYWYLQNLGQGPELLIRYENEEAVDDSQLPKDRFSAERLKGVDSTLKIQPAELGDSAVYLCASSQGTGRNTEAFFGQGTRLTVV.

This chain joins TRBV3-1 (or the pseudogene TRBV3-2) and TRBJ1-2; the D gene is possibly TRBD1 (6 bases). This CDR3 has 15 amino acids. Trimming took off 1 base at V and 3 bases at J, with 12 bases between the two ends. The germline V gene has CDR1 LGHDT and CDR2 YNNKEL (reference sequence). CDR3: CASSQGGQPYYGYTF. The CDR3 DNA sequence: TGTGCCAGCAGCCAAGGCGGACAGCCCTACTATGGCTACACCTTC.

The chain uses TRBV5-1 and TRBJ2-4, with 10 bases fitting TRBD1. Germline lookup yields CDR1 SGHRS and CDR2 YFSETQ. V lost 4 bases, J lost 10 bases, and 8 bases stayed unmatched. The length of the CDR3 is 14 residues. The CDR3 DNA sequence: TGCGCCAGCAGCCTTAGACAGGGGGCGGGTATTCAGTACTTC. Its translation is CASSLRQGAGIQYF. The entire variable domain, with the rest obtained from reference TRBV5-1 and TRBJ2-4, is as follows: KAGVTQTPRYLIKTRGQQVTLSCSPISGHRSVSWYQQTPGQGLQFLFEYFSETQRNKGNFPGRFSGRQFSNSRSEMNVSTLELGDSALYLCASSLRQGAGIQYFGAGTRLSVL.

The chain is built from TRBV7-2 and TRBJ2-2; 7 bases fit TRBD1. Germline CDR1 is SGHTA and CDR2 is FQGNSA. The CDR3 consists of 15 residues. Germline trimming cut 6 bases from V and 4 bases from J; bases unmatched to any gene: 8. CDR3 protein: CASSIHRGATGELFF. The CDR3, as DNA: TGTGCCAGCAGTATACACAGGGGTGCCACCGGGGAGCTGTTTTTT.

The V and J genes are TRBV14 and TRBJ1-2; a weak D match, TRBD1 (6 bases). There are 14 residues in the CDR3. The germline V gene has CDR1 SGHDN and CDR2 FVKESK. Trimming pared 1 base from V and 6 bases from J, leaving 12 bases between. The CDR3 nucleotides are TGTGCCAGCAGCCAAGTGAGGGGGATGGATGGCTACACCTTC. Translating gives CASSQVRGMDGYTF.

Only one count was recorded for this clone. The genes are TRBV2 and TRBJ1-6; tentatively, D is TRBD1 (5 bases). CDR3 size: 15 residues. Germline CDR1 SNHLY, CDR2 FYNNEI. Trimming removed 4 bases from V and 5 bases from J, with 12 bases in between. The CDR3 loop reads CASSGAGPNNSPLHF. The CDR3 DNA sequence: TGTGCCAGCAGTGGGGCGGGGCCGAATAATTCACCCCTCCACTTT.

The chain uses TRBV30 and TRBJ1-1; tentatively, D is TRBD1 (6 bases). CDR3 size: 10 residues. CDR1 and CDR2 (germline): GTSNPN, SVGIG (reference sequence). V lost 5 bases and J lost 10, with 11 bases in between. This CDR3 is CAWHRVIAFF. The CDR3 bases are TGTGCCTGGCACAGGGTGATAGCTTTCTTT.

Comment on this clone: The sample contains more than one DNA sequence encoding this CDR3. The V gene is TRBV4-2, the J gene TRBJ1-4, with no clear D. Germline V CDR1 and CDR2: LGHNA, YNFKEQ. The CDR3 loop spans 14 amino acids. With 2 bases removed from V and 4 bases from J, the gap between germline ends came to 8 bases. CDR3 loop: CASSQNGVNEKLFF. Written as DNA, the CDR3 is TGTGCCAGCAGCCAAAACGGGGTTAATGAAAAACTGTTTTTT.

J is TRBJ2-3 and V is TRBV2, with D perhaps matching TRBD2 (6 bases). Germline V CDR1 and CDR2: SNHLY, FYNNEI. The CDR3 loop spans 15 amino acids. The V end was cut by 6 bases, the J end by 4 bases, with 17 bases between. The CDR3 spells CASRGQRVGADTQYF. The DNA for the CDR3 is TGTGCCAGCAGGGGGCAGCGGGTGGGGGCAGATACGCAGTATTTT.

The chain has TRBV7-9 and TRBJ1-1; the D is unclear. Germline V CDR1 and CDR2: SEHNR, FQNEAQ (reference sequence). Trimming shortened V by 3 bases and J by 0 bases, and 11 bases separated the two germline ends. This CDR3 region has 15 residues. The CDR3 DNA reads TGTGCCAGCAGCTTGGAGGGATTGATGAACACTGAAGCTTTCTTT. Translating it yields CASSLEGLMNTEAFF.

This clone appeared once. J is TRBJ2-1 and V is TRBV7-6, with 10 bases aligning to TRBD2. The CDR3 has 15 residues. Germline CDR1 is SGHVS and CDR2 is FNYEAQ. Trimming removed 6 bases from V and 2 bases from J; junction bases left unmatched: 4. CDR3: CASSDLAGAYNEQFF. The DNA of the CDR3 is TGTGCCAGCAGTGATCTAGCGGGGGCCTACAATGAGCAGTTCTTC.

This chain connects TRBV6-5 to TRBJ2-7; TRBD1 matches 9 bases. The CDR3 has 13 residues. Germline V gene sequence: CDR1 MNHEY, CDR2 SVGAGI. J was trimmed by 5 bases and V by 6 bases; bases with no gene match: 5. The CDR3 sequence: CASSRGTGNEQYF. The CDR3 region has the DNA TGTGCCAGCAGCCGCGGGACAGGGAACGAGCAGTACTTC.

The CDR3 DNA reads TGTGCCATCAGTTCCGGGACTAGGGGACGCCGGAGCGATGAAAATGAGCAGTTCTTC. Protein: CAISSGTRGRRSDENEQFF. The chain links TRBV10-3 to TRBJ2-1; 8 nucleotides align to TRBD2. The V gene's germline CDR1 is ENHRY and CDR2 SYGVKD. The ends lost 5 bases at V and 7 bases at J; junction bases unmatched: 22. The CDR3 extends over 19 amino acids.

The V gene is TRBV6-4, the J gene TRBJ2-7; TRBD2 might be the D (5 bases). This CDR3 spans 18 amino acids. From germline, CDR1 is MRHNA and CDR2 SNTAGT. V lost 1 base, J lost 4 bases, and 23 bases lay in between. CDR3 amino acids: CASSDYDGGSTGGYEQYF. The CDR3, as DNA: TGTGCCAGCAGTGACTACGATGGAGGCTCGACCGGCGGGTACGAGCAGTACTTC.

This clone was seen repeatedly, ten times or more. The chain links TRBV12-3 or TRBV12-4 to TRBJ1-1; TRBD1 is a possible D gene (5 bases). The CDR3 runs 12 residues. V gave up 6 bases and J gave up 9 bases, with 14 bases separating them. In nucleotides, the CDR3 is TGTGCCAGCAGGGGGGACTTCCCGAAAGCTTTCTTT. It codes for CASRGDFPKAFF.

V is TRBV7-9 and J is TRBJ1-1, with D unresolved. This CDR3 is 16 amino acids long. Deletions cut 2 bases from V and 1 base from J, with 14 bases between. The germline CDR1 and CDR2 sequences are SEHNR and FQNEAQ (reference sequence). CDR3 DNA sequence: TGTGCCAGCAGCTTATTAAACAACCCGTCGAACACTGAAGCTTTCTTT. Protein product: CASSLLNNPSNTEAFF.

The V call is TRBV6-5, the J call TRBJ1-1; no clear D gene. Germline-derived CDR1 and CDR2 are MNHEY and SVGAGI. The V and J ends lost 8 bases and 5 bases respectively, with 21 bases between them. The CDR3 sequence is 15 residues long. The CDR3 region is CASPRGPTGGTEAFF. In nucleotides, the CDR3 is TGTGCCAGCCCTCGCGGGCCGACGGGCGGGACTGAAGCTTTCTTT.

The chain links TRBV5-1 to TRBJ2-7, with 7 bases aligning to TRBD1. CDR3 length equals 14 residues. From germline, CDR1 is SGHRS and CDR2 YFSETQ. V lost 2 bases to trimming and J lost 4 bases; unmatched junction nucleotides: 6. The CDR3: CASSFTGEIYEQYF. The DNA for the CDR3 is TGCGCCAGCAGCTTTACAGGGGAAATATACGAGCAGTACTTC.